This T cell receptor (beta chain) is from a study of OX40 agonist ivuxolimab in advanced cancers. Study-wide background: At doses from 0.01 to 10 mg/kg, patients were given intravenous ivuxolimab every 2 weeks. Three patients showed partial responses: one hepatocellular carcinoma and two cutaneous melanoma cases.

The germline gives CDR1 LNHNV, CDR2 YYDKDF (reference sequence). The V end was cut by 3 bases, the J end by 12 bases, with 12 bases between. The CDR3 has 13 residues. Study observations and caveats: Expanded peripheral T cell antigen specificity was not determined.

Using immunoSEQ multiplex PCR, the repertoire was profiled, and TCRdb retains in-frame clones only, with some absent. This sample carries almost 70,000 clones, roughly 90% of them seen once, and the ten largest clones take roughly 8%. With regard to this clone: The antigen remains undetermined.

Sequencing used CD4+ or CD8+ T cells sorted from blood, obtained in a trial of the OX40 agonist ivuxolimab. This chain connects TRBV15 to TRBJ2-6; D call uncertain. The TCR comes from an adult with an advanced solid tumor such as melanoma, head and neck, liver or kidney cancer. CDR3 in amino acids: CATSRDRQGVLTF. The CDR3 DNA sequence: TGTGCCACCAGCAGGGATAGGCAAGGCGTCCTGACTTTC.